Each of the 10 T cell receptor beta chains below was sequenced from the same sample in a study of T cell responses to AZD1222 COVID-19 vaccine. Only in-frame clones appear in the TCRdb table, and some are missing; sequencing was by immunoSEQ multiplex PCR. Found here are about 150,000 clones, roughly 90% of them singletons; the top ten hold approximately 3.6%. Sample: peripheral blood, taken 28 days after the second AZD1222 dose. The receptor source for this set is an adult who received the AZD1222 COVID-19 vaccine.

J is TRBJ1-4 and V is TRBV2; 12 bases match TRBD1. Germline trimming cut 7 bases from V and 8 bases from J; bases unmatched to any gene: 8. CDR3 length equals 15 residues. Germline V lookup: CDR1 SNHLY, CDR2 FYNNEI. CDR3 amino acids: CASIPRGTGGEKLFF. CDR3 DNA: TGTGCCAGCATCCCAAGGGGGACAGGGGGCGAAAAACTGTTTTTT.

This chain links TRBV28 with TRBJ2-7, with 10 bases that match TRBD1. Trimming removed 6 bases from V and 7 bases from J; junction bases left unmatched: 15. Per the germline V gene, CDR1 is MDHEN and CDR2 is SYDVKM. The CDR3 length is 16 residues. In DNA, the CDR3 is TGTGCCAGCAGCCCGCTGGCGGGACAGGGGCTGGGTGAGCAGTACTTC. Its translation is CASSPLAGQGLGEQYF.

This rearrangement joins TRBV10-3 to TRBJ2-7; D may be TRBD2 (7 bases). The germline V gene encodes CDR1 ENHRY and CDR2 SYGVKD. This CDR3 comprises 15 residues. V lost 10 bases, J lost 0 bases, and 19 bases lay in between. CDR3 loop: CATEGGYRSSYEQYF. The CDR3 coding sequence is TGTGCCACCGAGGGGGGGTACAGGAGCTCCTACGAGCAGTACTTC.

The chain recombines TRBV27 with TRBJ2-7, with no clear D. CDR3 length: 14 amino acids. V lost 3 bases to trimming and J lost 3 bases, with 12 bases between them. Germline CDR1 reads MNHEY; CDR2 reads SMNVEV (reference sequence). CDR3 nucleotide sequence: TGTGCCAGCAGTTTGGGTGTCGAATTCTACGAGCAGTACTTC. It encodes CASSLGVEFYEQYF.

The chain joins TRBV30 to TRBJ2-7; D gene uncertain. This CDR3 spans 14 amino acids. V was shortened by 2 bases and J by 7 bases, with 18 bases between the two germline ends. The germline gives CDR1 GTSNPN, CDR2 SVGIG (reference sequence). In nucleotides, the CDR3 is TGTGCCTGGAGTATAGGACGCGGCGATCTTGAGCAGTACTTC. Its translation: CAWSIGRGDLEQYF.

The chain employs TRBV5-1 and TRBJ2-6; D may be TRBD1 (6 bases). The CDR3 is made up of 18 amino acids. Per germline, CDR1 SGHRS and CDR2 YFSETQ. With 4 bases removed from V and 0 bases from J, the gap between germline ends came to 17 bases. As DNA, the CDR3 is TGCGCCAGCAGCCCGGGCCAGGGGTCTTCCTCTGGGGCCAACGTCCTGACTTTC. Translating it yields CASSPGQGSSSGANVLTF.

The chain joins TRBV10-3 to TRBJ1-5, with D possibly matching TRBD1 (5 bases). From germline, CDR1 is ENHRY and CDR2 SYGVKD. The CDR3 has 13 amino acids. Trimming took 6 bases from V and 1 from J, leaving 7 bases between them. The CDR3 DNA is TGTGCCATCAGCAGGGAGAGCAATCAGCCCCAGCATTTT. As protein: CAISRESNQPQHF.

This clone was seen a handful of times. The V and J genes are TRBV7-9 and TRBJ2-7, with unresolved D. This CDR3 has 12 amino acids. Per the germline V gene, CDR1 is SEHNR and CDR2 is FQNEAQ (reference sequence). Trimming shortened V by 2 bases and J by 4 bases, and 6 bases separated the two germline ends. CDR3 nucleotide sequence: TGTGCCAGCAGCTTACGCAATTACGAGCAGTACTTC. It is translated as CASSLRNYEQYF. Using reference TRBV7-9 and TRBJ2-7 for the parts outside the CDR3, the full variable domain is DTGVSQNPRHKITKRGQNVTFRCDPISEHNRLYWYRQTLGQGPEFLTYFQNEAQLEKSRLLSDRFSAERPKGSFSTLEIQRTEQGDSAMYLCASSLRNYEQYFGPGTRLTVT.

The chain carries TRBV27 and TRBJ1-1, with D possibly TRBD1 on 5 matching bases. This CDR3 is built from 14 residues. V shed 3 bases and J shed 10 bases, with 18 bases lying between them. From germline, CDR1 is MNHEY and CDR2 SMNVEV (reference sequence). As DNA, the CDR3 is TGTGCCAGCAGTTTTATCCCGGGGCGCGAAATAGCTTTCTTT. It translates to CASSFIPGREIAFF.

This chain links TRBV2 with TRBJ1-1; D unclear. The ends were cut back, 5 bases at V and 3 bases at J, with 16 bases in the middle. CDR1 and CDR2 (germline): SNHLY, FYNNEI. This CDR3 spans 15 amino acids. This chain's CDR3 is CASSYRSYGDTEAFF. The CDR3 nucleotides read TGTGCCAGCAGTTACCGGTCCTACGGGGACACTGAAGCTTTCTTT.